These 20 T cell receptor beta chains were all obtained from the same sample, sequenced in a study of CD8+ T cells in alopecia areata. Reverse transcription of extracted RNA yielded cDNA, which provided the sequencing template. Profiling relied on immunoSEQ multiplex PCR, and the TCRdb table lists in-frame clones only, not all of them. The data contain approximately 100,000 clones, over 75% of them seen just once; the ten biggest clones take up around 10%. Treatment in this sample: oral pan-JAK inhibitor, 5-10 mg twice daily. The sample consisted of CD8+ T cells sorted from blood, taken at approximately week 30, from a patient treated with tofacitinib. These receptors were collected from a human donor with alopecia areata.

The rearrangement joins TRBV7-9 to TRBJ1-1; TRBD1 might be the D (5 bases). The length of the CDR3 is 16 residues. The V and J ends lost 5 bases and 4 bases respectively, with 20 bases between them. CDR1 is SEHNR, CDR2 FQNEAQ, per germline (reference sequence). The CDR3 DNA sequence: TGTGCCAGCAGCCGAACCCGGGGGGTTCTAGGCACTGAAGCTTTCTTT. Translated, it gives CASSRTRGVLGTEAFF.

The CDR3 spells CARGIGTGRQARYEQYF. The CDR3 DNA follows: TGTGCCAGAGGGATCGGGACAGGAAGACAAGCTAGATACGAGCAGTACTTC. The V and J genes are TRBV28 and TRBJ2-7, with 8 nucleotides matching TRBD1. CDR3 length equals 17 residues. Germline loops: CDR1 MDHEN, CDR2 SYDVKM. Trimming removed 9 bases from V and 4 bases from J; junction bases left unmatched: 20.

V is TRBV30 and J is TRBJ1-5; a possible D gene is TRBD1 (6 bases). CDR3 length: 16 residues. The V end was cut by 2 bases, the J end by 3 bases, with 17 bases between. Per germline, CDR1 GTSNPN and CDR2 SVGIG (reference sequence). CDR3 loop: CAWSLGPGQINQPQHF. The CDR3 DNA reads as TGTGCCTGGAGTTTAGGGCCGGGACAAATCAATCAGCCCCAGCATTTT.

This clone was counted once. The CDR3 loop reads CASSLVTGGLAKNIQYF. In DNA form, the CDR3 reads TGTGCCAGCAGCTTAGTTACAGGGGGCCTAGCCAAAAACATTCAGTACTTC. The chain recombines TRBV7-6 with TRBJ2-4; TRBD1 matches at 9 bases. The CDR3 has 17 residues. V lost 1 base to trimming and J lost 0 bases; unmatched junction nucleotides: 4. Germline CDR1 is SGHVS and CDR2 is FNYEAQ.

The rearrangement joins TRBV19 to TRBJ2-1; 9 bases align to TRBD1. The CDR3 contains 15 residues. With 4 bases clipped from V and 5 bases from J, the junction kept 6 bases outside the gene matches. Germline values: CDR1 LNHDA, CDR2 SQIVND (reference sequence). Here the CDR3 DNA reads TGTGCCAGTAGTAACCCGGGACAGGGCCACAATGAGCAGTTCTTC. It specifies CASSNPGQGHNEQFF. The whole variable domain, remainder taken from reference TRBV19 and TRBJ2-1, is DGGITQSPKYLFRKEGQNVTLSCEQNLNHDAMYWYRQDPGQGLRLIYYSQIVNDFQKGDIAEGYSVSREKKESFPLTVTSAQKNPTAFYLCASSNPGQGHNEQFFGPGTRLTVL.

The rearrangement uses TRBV14 and TRBJ2-2, with TRBD2 matching over 10 bases. Trimming at V came to 1 base and at J to 6 bases, leaving 8 bases not matched to a gene. This CDR3 region has 17 residues. The germline V gene encodes CDR1 SGHDN and CDR2 FVKESK. The CDR3 protein is CASSQAWPSGSPGELFF. CDR3 nucleotides: TGTGCCAGCAGCCAAGCGTGGCCTAGCGGGAGTCCCGGGGAGCTGTTTTTT.

In this sample, this clone turned up once. The chain recombines TRBV2 with TRBJ1-3; 7 bases align to TRBD1. The CDR3 loop spans 19 amino acids. V lost 6 bases and J lost 0; bases outside the gene matches: 17. Germline assignment: CDR1 SNHLY and CDR2 FYNNEI. CDR3 nucleotide sequence: TGTGCCAGCAGGGCACAGGGGATAGTATGGAGAAGCTCTGGAAACACCATATATTTT. Translating it yields CASRAQGIVWRSSGNTIYF.

The CDR3 DNA reads TGTGCCAGTAGTGGACAGGGAGTCCCGGACTATGGCTACACCTTC. This encodes CASSGQGVPDYGYTF. V gene TRBV19 combines with J gene TRBJ1-2; 8 bases are a match to TRBD1. The germline CDR1 and CDR2 sequences are LNHDA and SQIVND (reference sequence). J gave up 3 bases and V 5 bases, and 8 bases lay outside the gene matches. The CDR3 covers 15 residues.

The chain employs TRBV7-9 and TRBJ1-4, with D possibly matching TRBD1 (5 bases). Germline loops: CDR1 SEHNR, CDR2 FQNEAQ (reference sequence). The CDR3 extends over 15 amino acids. V lost 5 bases, J lost 0 bases, and 10 bases lay in between. The CDR3 nucleotides are TGTGCCAGCAGCGCCTCGGGGGCAACTAATGAAAAACTGTTTTTT. Residues: CASSASGATNEKLFF. Filled out from reference TRBV7-9 and TRBJ1-4, the complete variable domain reads DTGVSQNPRHKITKRGQNVTFRCDPISEHNRLYWYRQTLGQGPEFLTYFQNEAQLEKSRLLSDRFSAERPKGSFSTLEIQRTEQGDSAMYLCASSASGATNEKLFFGSGTQLSVL.

The chain carries TRBV19 and TRBJ2-1; no definite D call. The CDR3 spans 15 residues. Trimming took off 6 bases at V and 6 bases at J, with 18 bases between the two ends. Germline values: CDR1 LNHDA, CDR2 SQIVND (reference sequence). The CDR3 spells CASSHPGVSPNEQFF. DNA of the CDR3: TGTGCCAGTAGCCACCCGGGCGTATCTCCCAATGAGCAGTTCTTC.

The genes are TRBV7-8 and TRBJ2-7; D call uncertain. From germline, CDR1 is SGHVS and CDR2 FQNEAQ. V was shortened by 1 base and J by 2 bases, with 9 bases between the two germline ends. This CDR3 has 14 amino acids. CDR3 bases: TGTGCCAGCAGCTTAGAGGCCGGTCCCTACGAGCAGTACTTC. Translation: CASSLEAGPYEQYF.

The gene calls are TRBV6-1 and TRBJ1-1, with a possible D match to TRBD1 (6 bases). V gave up 7 bases and J gave up 6 bases, with 12 bases separating them. The germline V gene has CDR1 MNHNS and CDR2 SASEGT. The CDR3 has 12 amino acids. The CDR3 spells CASIGGPPEAFF. DNA for the CDR3: TGTGCCAGCATTGGGGGCCCCCCTGAAGCTTTCTTT.

The CDR3: CAISELGTGDYEQYF. CDR3 nucleotide sequence: TGTGCCATCAGTGAATTGGGGACAGGGGACTACGAGCAGTACTTC. The chain employs TRBV10-3 and TRBJ2-7; 10 positions agree with TRBD1. The germline V gene encodes CDR1 ENHRY and CDR2 SYGVKD. The CDR3 extends over 15 amino acids. V shed 3 bases and J 3 bases; nucleotides not matched to a gene: 5.

This chain joins TRBV4-1 and TRBJ2-5; D is ambiguous. Germline V gene lookup returns CDR1 MGHRA and CDR2 YSYEKL. The CDR3 is 13 amino acids. V was pared by 2 bases and J by 2 bases, with 6 bases between. The CDR3 DNA sequence: TGCGCCAGCAGCCAATTGATACAAGAGACCCAGTACTTC. Translating gives CASSQLIQETQYF.

The chain joins TRBV18 to TRBJ2-2, with D unresolved. The V gene's germline CDR1 is KGHSH and CDR2 LQKENI. The CDR3 has 12 amino acids. Trimming removed 6 bases from V and 4 bases from J, with 6 bases in between. CDR3 nucleotides: TGTGCCAGCTCCGGCCCCACCGGGGAGCTGTTTTTT. Amino acid sequence: CASSGPTGELFF.

This chain uses TRBV9 with TRBJ2-1; D not certain. CDR3 length: 15 residues. Germline V CDR1 and CDR2: SGDLS, YYNGEE. The germline V and J ends were trimmed by 3 bases and 7 bases, with 17 bases remaining between them. The CDR3 loop is CASSAWAETVNEQFF. The CDR3 DNA is TGTGCCAGCAGCGCCTGGGCCGAGACGGTGAATGAGCAGTTCTTC.

The V call is TRBV6-1, the J call TRBJ2-7; perhaps TRBD1 as D (6 bases). CDR3 length: 12 amino acids. Per the germline V gene, CDR1 is MNHNS and CDR2 is SASEGT. Trimming left V 8 bases short and J 3 bases short, with 11 bases between. DNA for the CDR3: TGTGCCAGCGGTAGCAGGGGCTACGAGCAGTACTTC. Translated, it gives CASGSRGYEQYF.

Concerning this clone: This sample also contains other DNA sequences that code for the same CDR3. V gene TRBV7-8 combines with J gene TRBJ2-5; the D is unclear. The CDR3 sequence is 12 residues long. Trimming pared 5 bases from V and 4 bases from J, leaving 8 bases between. Germline V gene sequence: CDR1 SGHVS, CDR2 FQNEAQ. CDR3 loop: CASSEEGETQYF. CDR3 in DNA: TGTGCCAGCAGCGAAGAAGGAGAGACCCAGTACTTC.

This chain connects TRBV27 to TRBJ2-5, with 12 bases aligning to TRBD2. The J call may be faulty, since TRBJ2-7 better matches the DNA end. CDR3 length equals 15 residues. Germline V gene lookup returns CDR1 MNHEY and CDR2 SMNVEV (reference sequence). CDR3 sequence (DNA): TGTGCCAGCAGTTTCTCGACTAGCGGGAGTGGCGAGCAGTACTTC. Translated, it gives CASSFSTSGSGEQYF.

This chain connects TRBV4-1 to TRBJ2-1, with TRBD2 matching over 9 bases. V lost 1 base and J lost 4; bases outside the gene matches: 11. This CDR3 region has 18 residues. Germline V gene data show CDR1 as MGHRA and CDR2 as YSYEKL. CDR3 region: CASSQVYPAGGLYNEQFF. The CDR3 DNA reads TGCGCCAGCAGCCAAGTATACCCAGCGGGAGGACTTTACAATGAGCAGTTCTTC.